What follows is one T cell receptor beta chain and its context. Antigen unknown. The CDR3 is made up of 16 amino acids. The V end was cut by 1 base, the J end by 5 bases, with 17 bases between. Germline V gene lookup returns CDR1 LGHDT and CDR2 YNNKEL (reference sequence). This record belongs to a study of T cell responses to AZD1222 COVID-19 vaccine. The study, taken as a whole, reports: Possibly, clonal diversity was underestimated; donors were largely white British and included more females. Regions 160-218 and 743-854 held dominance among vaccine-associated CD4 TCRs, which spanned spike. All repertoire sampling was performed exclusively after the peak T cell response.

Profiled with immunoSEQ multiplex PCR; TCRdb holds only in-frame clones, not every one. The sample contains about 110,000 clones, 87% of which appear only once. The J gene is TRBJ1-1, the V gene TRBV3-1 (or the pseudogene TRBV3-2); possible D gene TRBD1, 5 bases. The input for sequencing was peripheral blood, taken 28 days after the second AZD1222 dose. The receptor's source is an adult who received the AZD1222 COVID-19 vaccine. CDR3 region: CASSQVRGSRGTEAFF. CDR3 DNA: TGTGCCAGCAGCCAAGTGCGGGGCTCCCGAGGAACTGAAGCTTTCTTT.